This T cell receptor (beta chain) was sequenced for a study of blood T cells in healthy people across ages. The authors ran a second PCR of about 7 to 12 cycles using a sample-barcoded 5' primer and a J-beta primer mix. Each CDR3 protein is one row after TCRdb ran MiXCR on the 5' RACE reads. The sample has about 510,000 distinct CDR3 sequences; roughly a quarter are singletons. V lost 8 bases and J lost 3; bases outside the gene matches: 6. Germline loops: CDR1 SNHLY, CDR2 FYNNEI. The CDR3 spans 15 residues. The same data also contributed to another study, on T cells of mothers and their children.

The sample taken for sequencing was blood. This chain uses TRBV2 with TRBJ2-3, with 12 bases lining up with TRBD2. The receptor was derived from a boy aged 2 to 10 in good health. CDR3 sequence (DNA): TGTGCCAGCTACCTTGGACTAGCGGGAACAGATACGCAGTATTTT. Residues: CASYLGLAGTDTQYF.